The clone carrying this TCR beta chain was seen only once. This specimen belongs to a study of shared clonotypes between healthy human individuals. Tens of thousands of T cell genomes (about 210 ng DNA) went into each sorted-subset replicate. TCRdb keeps only in-frame clones here, not all; method: immunoSEQ multiplex PCR. The sample lists hundreds of thousands of clones, approximately 96% occurring once. Trimming left V 0 bases short and J 2 bases short, with 14 bases between. The CDR3 length is 16 residues. CDR1 and CDR2 (germline): MNHNY, SVGAGI (reference sequence). In the naive CD8 group, cells lacked CD45RO and were positively selected for CCR7, so terminally differentiated effector memory CD45RA+ cells were left out.

The material sequenced was naive CD8+ T cells sorted from blood. This clonotype originated in a woman in her 30s in good health. The chain has TRBV6-6 and TRBJ2-7, with D perhaps matching TRBD1 (5 bases). The CDR3 here is CASSYSVDMNPYEQYF. In DNA form, the CDR3 reads TGTGCCAGCAGTTACTCCGTGGACATGAACCCCTACGAGCAGTACTTC.